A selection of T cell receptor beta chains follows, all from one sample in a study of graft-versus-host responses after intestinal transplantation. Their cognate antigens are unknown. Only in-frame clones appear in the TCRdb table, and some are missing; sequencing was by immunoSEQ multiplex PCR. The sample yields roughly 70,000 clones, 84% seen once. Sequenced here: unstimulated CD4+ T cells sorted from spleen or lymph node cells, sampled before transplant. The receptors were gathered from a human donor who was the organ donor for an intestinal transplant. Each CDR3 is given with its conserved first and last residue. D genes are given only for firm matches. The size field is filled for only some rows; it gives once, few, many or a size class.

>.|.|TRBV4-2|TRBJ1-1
TGTGCCAGCAGCCAAGAACCAGGGTCCACTGAAGCTTTCTTT
CASSQEPGSTEAFF
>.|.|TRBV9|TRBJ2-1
TGTGCCAGCAGCCCACTTGCTAGCTACAATGAGCAGTTCTTC
CASSPLASYNEQFF
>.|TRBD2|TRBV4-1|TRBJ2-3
TGCGCCAGCAGCCAAGACGGTTCTAGCGGGGGGCCCCCAGATACGCAGTATTTT
CASSQDGSSGGPPDTQYF
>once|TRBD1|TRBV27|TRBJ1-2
TGTGCCAGCAGGCGTCTCGACAGGGCCTATGGCTACACCTTC
CASRRLDRAYGYTF
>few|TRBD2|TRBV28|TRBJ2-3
TGTGCCAGCAGAAGCGGGGGCCTCACAGATACGCAGTATTTT
CASRSGGLTDTQYF
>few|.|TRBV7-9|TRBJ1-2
TGTGCCAGCAGCCGACCCACCCAGGGTTGGGGCTACACCTTC
CASSRPTQGWGYTF
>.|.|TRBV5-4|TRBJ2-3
TGTGCCAGCAGCTTGCGAGGCACAGATACGCAGTATTTT
CASSLRGTDTQYF
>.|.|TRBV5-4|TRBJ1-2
TGTGCCAGCAGCTTCGGCGGCAGCGAGCATGGCTACACCTTC
CASSFGGSEHGYTF
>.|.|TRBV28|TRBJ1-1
TGTGCCAGCAGTTTAGCCCAGGGTGAAGCTTTCTTT
CASSLAQGEAFF
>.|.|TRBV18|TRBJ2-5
TGTGCCAGCTCACCACTTTCAAACGGTCAAGAGACCCAGTACTTC
CASSPLSNGQETQYF
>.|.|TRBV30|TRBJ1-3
TGTGCCTGGGACAGGTTCTCTGGAAACACCATATATTTT
CAWDRFSGNTIYF
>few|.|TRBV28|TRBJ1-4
TGTGCCAGCAGGTCAGCCGGCGCAGGTAATGAAAAACTGTTTTTT
CASRSAGAGNEKLFF
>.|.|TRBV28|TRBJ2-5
TGTGCCAGCAGTTTACCGAGACTGGGTGAGACCCAGTACTTC
CASSLPRLGETQYF
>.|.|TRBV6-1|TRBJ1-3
TGTGCCAGCAGTGAATTGGGGGGGGCCTCTGGAAACACCATATATTTT
CASSELGGASGNTIYF
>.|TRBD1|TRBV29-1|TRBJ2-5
TGCAGCGTTACAGCTACAGGGGGTAGACAAGAGACCCAGTACTTC
CSVTATGGRQETQYF
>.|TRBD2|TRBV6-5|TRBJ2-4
TGTGCCAGCTTCCGGGGGGTCGAAGGGAACATTCAGTACTTC
CASFRGVEGNIQYF
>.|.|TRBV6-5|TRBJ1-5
TGTGCCAGCAGTCCGCTGGGGGGGCGTCTTCAGCCCCAGCATTTT
CASSPLGGRLQPQHF
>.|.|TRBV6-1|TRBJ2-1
TGTGCCAGCAGTCGGGACTTTAACAATGAGCAGTTCTTC
CASSRDFNNEQFF
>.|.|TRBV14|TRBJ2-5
TGTGCCAGCAGCCAAGACTTCAAAGGGAAGGGGTCCCAGTACTTC
CASSQDFKGKGSQYF
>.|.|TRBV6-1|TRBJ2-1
TGTGCCAGCAGTGAAGGGACAGTGGGCCTCGTGGGAGTCTTC
CASSEGTVGLVGVF
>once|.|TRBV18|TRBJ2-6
TGTGCCAGCTCATCTAGGCAGGGTGTTGGTTCCTCTGGGGCCAACGTCCTGACTTTC
CASSSRQGVGSSGANVLTF
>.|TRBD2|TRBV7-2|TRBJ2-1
TGTGCCAGCAGCTTAGGTAGCGGGGGATCCTACAATGAGCAGTTCTTC
CASSLGSGGSYNEQFF
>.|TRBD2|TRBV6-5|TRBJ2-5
TGTGCCAGCAGTTTATGGTCGGGAGGTGGGGAGACCCAGTACTTC
CASSLWSGGGETQYF
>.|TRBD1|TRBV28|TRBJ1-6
TGTGCCAGCAGAAACCAACAGGGGCTCCATAATTCACCCCTCCACTTT
CASRNQQGLHNSPLHF
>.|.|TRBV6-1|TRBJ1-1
TGTGCCAGCATCCGACAACGGGGAACTGAAGCTTTCTTT
CASIRQRGTEAFF